This TCR beta chain was documented in a study of T cell responses to AZD1222 COVID-19 vaccine (dated by TCRdb to about 2021). The study in broad terms: Because spike-specific TCR depth and breadth did not differ between the two schedules, AZD1222 recipients who got a second dose at roughly 4 weeks were pooled with those who got a second dose at roughly 12 weeks. A total of 230 to 250 trial participants underwent TCR sequencing, of whom about 200 had received two doses of AZD1222 and some 25 had received two doses of the MenACWY control vaccine. Trial participants were enrolled into age subgroups of 18-55, 56-69 and 70-plus years, which contained roughly 150, 30 and 60 TCR-sequenced participants, respectively.

Overall study results and their limits: Only five to seven AZD1222 recipients were SARS-CoV-2 seropositive at baseline, limiting conclusions about previously exposed vaccinees. Participants were mostly white British, with more females than males. The authors suggested clonal diversity may have been underestimated. In the small 56-69-year group, the increase in depth fell short of significance, most likely because of low power. The whole spike protein was spanned by vaccine-associated CD4 TCRs, and dominant responses were seen in regions 160-218 and 743-854. Because no samples from the day 14 peak response were available, repertoires could be characterized only after the peak T cell response. Spike-specific TCR breadth and depth rose significantly after two AZD1222 doses compared with day 0 and with MenACWY recipients. Nearly half of unique spike-specific TCRs reportedly recognized epitopes outside regions mutated in the B.1.351 and B.1.1.7 variants.

Read against the paper, the sample's time point label means: baseline before first vaccination. Vaccinee samples came from UK trials COV001 and COV002, including a single-blind randomized controlled phase 2/3 trial of AZD1222 (ChAdOx1 nCoV-19) in healthy adults. For TCRbeta chain sequencing, PBMC samples from trial participants were taken at day 0 and at day 28 after the second dose. Relative to germline, V is 0 bases shorter and J is 1 base shorter, with 7 bases between their ends. Taken from cysteine to phenylalanine, the CDR3 has 14 residues. Only the CDR3 region is kept as DNA, spanning 42 bases read in frame from base 1. The germline V gene (reference sequence) supplies CDR1 SGHNT and CDR2 YYREEE. The CDR3 regions of human TCRbeta chains were analyzed by immunosequencing. In the source study's methods: TCRs in the repertoires were compared against a reference library of SARS-CoV-2-specific TCRs that had been generated with the MIRA antigen-specificity platform. Breadth was defined as the fraction of unique TCRs that were SARS-CoV-2-associated. Depth was defined as the fraction of total T cells that were SARS-CoV-2-associated. Using the MIRA data, each spike-specific TCR was assigned both to the spike region to which the TCR was reactive and to a CD4 or CD8 class. Log10-transformed breadth and depth values were compared by one-way ANOVA with Sidak's multiple comparisons tests. This is the immuneACCESS table as TCRdb keeps it, with only in-frame sequences that have V and J called. A part of the clones is gone; compared with another copy, unresolved V genes explain less than half, and the rest is unexplained. The D gene and trimming were derived from the DNA, and the V and J assignments and clone size from that table. This sample comprises about 130,000 clones, under 95% of them detected only once. 1.5% to 2% of the sample is held by the ten biggest clonotypes.

On this clone: Its antigen has not been determined. Base qualities are missing; no much larger clone stands one base away.

The source was peripheral blood, collected on day 0 of AZD1222 vaccination. The rearrangement combines TRBV5-4 with TRBJ1-1, with the D segment identity uncertain. This TCR was sampled from an adult in good health. The base sequence is TGTGCCAGCAGCTTGGACTTGGCGAACACTGAAGCTTTCTTT. Its protein is CASSLDLANTEAFF. Supplemented by the reference TRBV5-4 and TRBJ1-1 proteins around the CDR3, the complete variable domain is ETGVTQSPTHLIKTRGQQVTLRCSSQSGHNTVSWYQQALGQGPQFIFQYYREEENGRGNFPPRFSGLQFPNYSSELNVNALELDDSALYLCASSLDLANTEAFFGQGTRLTVV.